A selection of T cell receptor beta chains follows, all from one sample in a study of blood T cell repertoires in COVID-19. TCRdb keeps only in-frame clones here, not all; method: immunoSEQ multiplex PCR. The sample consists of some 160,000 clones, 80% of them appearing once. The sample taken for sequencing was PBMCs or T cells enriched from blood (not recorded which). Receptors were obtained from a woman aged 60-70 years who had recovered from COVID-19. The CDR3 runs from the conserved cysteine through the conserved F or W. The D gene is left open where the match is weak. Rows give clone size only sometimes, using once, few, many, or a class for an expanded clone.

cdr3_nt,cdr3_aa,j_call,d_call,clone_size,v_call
TGTGCTAGTGTTGAGGGACGGAGGGCCGGACAGCCCCAGCATTTT,CASVEGRRAGQPQHF,TRBJ1-5,NA,NA,TRBV12-5
TGTGCCAGCAGTCCAGGGGGTGGCTACACCTTC,CASSPGGGYTF,TRBJ1-2,TRBD1,NA,TRBV2
TGTGCCAGCAGGCCCGGACAGGGGGCGTCTGCTTTCTTT,CASRPGQGASAFF,TRBJ1-1,TRBD1,NA,TRBV6-6
TGTGCCAGCAGCTTAGGGCTAGCGGGGGGGTACGAGCAGTACTTC,CASSLGLAGGYEQYF,TRBJ2-7,TRBD2,once,TRBV7-2
TGTGCCAGCTCACCAGTCGGGGGTGGGAACACTGAAGCTTTCTTT,CASSPVGGGNTEAFF,TRBJ1-1,NA,NA,TRBV18
TGTGCCAGCAGTGAACCCGGCGCGACAGCTAATGAAAAACTGTTTTTT,CASSEPGATANEKLFF,TRBJ1-4,NA,NA,TRBV6-1
TGTGCCAGCAGCCAATCGTCCGTGGGGCCTGGCTACACCTTC,CASSQSSVGPGYTF,TRBJ1-2,NA,few,TRBV3-1/TRBV3-2
TGTGCCTGGAGTGTAACGTCAGGGAATGGCTACACCTTC,CAWSVTSGNGYTF,TRBJ1-2,NA,NA,TRBV30
TGTGCCAGCAGCCTCGAGGCAGGGGGCGGCGAGCAGTACTTC,CASSLEAGGGEQYF,TRBJ2-7,TRBD1,NA,TRBV7-3
TGTGCCAGCAGCTCCTCTGATGCGGGGGCTGTGGCTTTCTTT,CASSSSDAGAVAFF,TRBJ1-1,NA,once,TRBV5-4
TGCAGCGTTGAGAAGTACGGGACACTTAGCACAGATACGCAGTATTTT,CSVEKYGTLSTDTQYF,TRBJ2-3,NA,NA,TRBV29-1
TGTGCCAGTAGTCCGGCGGGGTACGGGGAGCTGTTTTTT,CASSPAGYGELFF,TRBJ2-2,NA,NA,TRBV19
TGCGCCAGCAGCCAAGAACCCCCGGGAGGATGGTCACCCCTCCACTTT,CASSQEPPGGWSPLHF,TRBJ1-6,NA,NA,TRBV4-1
TGCAGCGTTGAGGGACAGGGGGGGTTTGGCTACACCTTC,CSVEGQGGFGYTF,TRBJ1-2,TRBD1,NA,TRBV29-1
TGTGCCAGTAGTGCCCGCCCGGGACAGGGATATGGCTACACCTTC,CASSARPGQGYGYTF,TRBJ1-2,TRBD1,NA,TRBV19
TGTGCCATCGAGACAGGGCTTAAAGGCTACACCTTC,CAIETGLKGYTF,TRBJ1-2,TRBD1,once,TRBV6-5
TGCGCCAGCAGCTTATGGTCCGGGGAGCAGTACTTC,CASSLWSGEQYF,TRBJ2-7,NA,NA,TRBV5-1
TGTGCCAGCAGTTACCAGGGGAGCAATGAGCAGTTCTTC,CASSYQGSNEQFF,TRBJ2-1,NA,NA,TRBV6-5
TGTGCCAGCAGTTCGCTATCCGGGACAGGGAATGAAAAACTGTTTTTT,CASSSLSGTGNEKLFF,TRBJ1-4,TRBD1,NA,TRBV27
TGTGCCACCAGTGATTCTACAGGGGGCAAAAGCAATCAGCCCCAGCATTTT,CATSDSTGGKSNQPQHF,TRBJ1-5,TRBD1,NA,TRBV24-1
TGTGCCAGCAGCGTAGACACGTATAATTCACCCCTCCACTTT,CASSVDTYNSPLHF,TRBJ1-6,NA,few,TRBV9
TGTGCCAGCAGTGACAGGGGGCGTGAGCAGTACTTC,CASSDRGREQYF,TRBJ2-7,TRBD1,NA,TRBV6-1
TGTGCCTGGAGTGACACGACAGGGGGAGCGTACACCTTC,CAWSDTTGGAYTF,TRBJ1-2,TRBD1,once,TRBV30
TGTGCCAGCAGCGGAGGGCTAGACTATGGCTACACCTTC,CASSGGLDYGYTF,TRBJ1-2,NA,NA,TRBV14
TGTGCCAGCAGGGGGACTAGAGACTACGAGCAGTACTTC,CASRGTRDYEQYF,TRBJ2-7,TRBD2,few,TRBV2
TGTGCCAGCAGTTTAAGGACAGCCACCGAAAAACTGTTTTTT,CASSLRTATEKLFF,TRBJ1-4,NA,NA,TRBV28
TGTGCCAGCAGCTTAGGGACTAATGTTGGGGCTTTCTTT,CASSLGTNVGAFF,TRBJ1-1,NA,once,TRBV25-1
TGTGCCAGCAGTGTCAGACAGATTACTAACACCGGGGAGCTGTTTTTT,CASSVRQITNTGELFF,TRBJ2-2,NA,NA,TRBV2
TGTGCCAGCTCACCGCGAATGGGCCGGGAAATTACTGAAGCTTTCTTT,CASSPRMGREITEAFF,TRBJ1-1,NA,NA,TRBV18
TGCGCCAGCAGCAGGGGACTAGCGGGAAGGGTAGAGACCCAGTACTTC,CASSRGLAGRVETQYF,TRBJ2-5,TRBD2,NA,TRBV5-1
TGTGCCAGCAGGGCAACCGGGACAACCCAAGAGACCCAGTACTTC,CASRATGTTQETQYF,TRBJ2-5,NA,NA,TRBV2
TGTGCCAGCAGCGTAGAAAGTGCCGCGTCCGGTTCACCCCTCCACTTT,CASSVESAASGSPLHF,TRBJ1-6,NA,NA,TRBV9
TGTGCCAGCAGTGCCAGGGGGATCACCTATGGCTACACCTTC,CASSARGITYGYTF,TRBJ1-2,TRBD1,NA,TRBV2
TGTGCCAGTAGTTGGACAGGCTATGGCTACACCTTC,CASSWTGYGYTF,TRBJ1-2,TRBD1,NA,TRBV19
TGTGCCAGCAGCCCTGGACAGTTGAACACTGAAGCTTTCTTT,CASSPGQLNTEAFF,TRBJ1-1,NA,NA,TRBV13
TGTGCCAGCAGCTTAGCGCCAGGGGTGAACACTGAAGCTTTCTTT,CASSLAPGVNTEAFF,TRBJ1-1,NA,NA,TRBV7-8
TGTGCCAGCAGTCTGCTAGGGACAGACTATGGCTACACCTTC,CASSLLGTDYGYTF,TRBJ1-2,TRBD1,NA,TRBV6-5
TGTGCCACCAGCAGACCGACGGACAGTCAGGGAAAGGGTGAAAAACTGTTTTTT,CATSRPTDSQGKGEKLFF,TRBJ1-4,NA,NA,TRBV15
TGTGCCAGCAGTCCGACACGGAACATTCAGTACTTC,CASSPTRNIQYF,TRBJ2-4,NA,NA,TRBV12-3/TRBV12-4
TGTGCCAGCAGAAGGGGACAGACAAACACCGGGGAGCTGTTTTTT,CASRRGQTNTGELFF,TRBJ2-2,TRBD1,NA,TRBV2
TGCGCCAGCAGCTGGAGCGGGGCCCAAGAGACCCAGTACTTC,CASSWSGAQETQYF,TRBJ2-5,TRBD2,NA,TRBV5-1